Following are 5 T cell receptor beta chains from one sample sequenced in a study of T cell responses to AZD1222 COVID-19 vaccine. Assay: immunoSEQ multiplex PCR; the TCRdb copy retains only in-frame clones and omits some. The sample yields roughly 120,000 clones, about 90% seen once. The sequences come from peripheral blood, collected on day 0 of AZD1222 vaccination. These receptor sequences come from an adult in good health.

V gene TRBV7-2 combines with J gene TRBJ2-3, with a possible D match to TRBD1 (5 bases). The germline V and J ends were trimmed by 3 bases and 3 bases, with 13 bases remaining between them. CDR1 and CDR2 (germline): SGHTA, FQGNSA. This CDR3 comprises 15 residues. DNA of the CDR3: TGTGCCAGCAGCTTTGGACCTCAGGGAACAGATACGCAGTATTTT. It yields the protein CASSFGPQGTDTQYF.

The V call is TRBV15, the J call TRBJ2-5; 11 bases are a match to TRBD2. Germline CDR1 is LNHNV and CDR2 is YYDKDF (reference sequence). CDR3 length: 16 amino acids. V lost 0 bases, J lost 2 bases, and 2 bases stayed unmatched. In DNA, the CDR3 is TGTGCCACCAGCAGAGATAGACTAGCGGGGCAAGAGACCCAGTACTTC. Protein product: CATSRDRLAGQETQYF.

V is TRBV29-1 and J is TRBJ1-1; TRBD1 might be the D (5 bases). V lost 7 bases to trimming and J lost 1 base, with 7 bases between them. The germline V gene encodes CDR1 SQVTM and CDR2 ANQGSEA. The CDR3 runs to 11 residues. The CDR3 is CSGQRNTEAFF. CDR3 DNA sequence: TGCAGCGGACAGAGGAACACTGAAGCTTTCTTT.

The table lists this clone with a count of one. This chain connects TRBV11-3 to TRBJ2-1; D is unclear. Trimming pared 5 bases from V and 6 bases from J, leaving 8 bases between. The CDR3 totals 12 residues. Germline V CDR1 and CDR2: SGHNT, YENEEA. CDR3 nucleotide sequence: TGTGCCAGCAGCGCCGGATTCAATGAGCAGTTCTTC. Its protein is CASSAGFNEQFF.

This clone was counted a single time. V is TRBV5-1 and J is TRBJ1-6, with D maybe TRBD1 (6 bases). This CDR3 has 17 amino acids. CDR1 is SGHRS and CDR2 is YFSETQ in the germline V gene. V lost 3 bases and J lost 8, with 21 bases in between. The CDR3 sequence is CASSSDSSRYSDSPLHF. The CDR3 coding sequence is TGCGCCAGCAGCTCGGACAGCTCTCGATATAGTGATTCACCCCTCCACTTT.